This T cell receptor (beta chain) was documented in a study of blood T cell repertoires in COVID-19. The method was immunoSEQ multiplex PCR; TCRdb's version includes in-frame clones alone and lacks a portion of them. The sample lists about 200,000 clones, approximately 91% occurring once. V lost 4 bases and J lost 7; bases outside the gene matches: 12. The germline gives CDR1 MNHEY, CDR2 SMNVEV (reference sequence). The CDR3 is made up of 15 amino acids. This clonotype was sampled from a man aged 55 to 70 who had recovered from COVID-19. Sequenced sample: peripheral blood. The chain links TRBV27 to TRBJ1-2; 7 bases map to TRBD1. CDR3 in DNA: TGTGCCAGCAGTTCCCTGAACAGGGGCCAAGGTGGCTACACCTTC. It codes for CASSSLNRGQGGYTF.